The present T cell receptor beta chain was sequenced within a study of blood T cell repertoires in COVID-19. In the study overall: Whether acute or convalescent, the COVID-19 samples came from the United States, Italy and Spain. Nucleic acid was either cDNA or gDNA, and it came from T cells, B-cell-depleted T cells, or PBMCs.

Germline V gene sequence: CDR1 MNHNY, CDR2 SVGAGI (reference sequence). Trimming removed 5 bases from V and 3 bases from J, with 22 bases in between. The CDR3 spans 18 residues. In the original processing: Reference gene primer amplification in the assay estimated nucleated cell counts. Using immunoSEQ multiplex PCR, the repertoire was profiled, and TCRdb retains in-frame clones only, with some absent. That table is the source of V, J and clone size, and D and trimming were worked out from the DNA. The sample contains tens of thousands of clones, around nine tenths of which appear only once. The sample consisted of peripheral blood. The chain carries TRBV6-6 and TRBJ2-2; no definite D call. This receptor was obtained from a woman between 65 and 79 years old with acute or convalescent COVID-19. DNA of the CDR3: TGTGCCAGCAGTCGAAAAGCCCCCCAATCCGTAGACACCGGGGAGCTGTTTTTT. Translating it yields CASSRKAPQSVDTGELFF.